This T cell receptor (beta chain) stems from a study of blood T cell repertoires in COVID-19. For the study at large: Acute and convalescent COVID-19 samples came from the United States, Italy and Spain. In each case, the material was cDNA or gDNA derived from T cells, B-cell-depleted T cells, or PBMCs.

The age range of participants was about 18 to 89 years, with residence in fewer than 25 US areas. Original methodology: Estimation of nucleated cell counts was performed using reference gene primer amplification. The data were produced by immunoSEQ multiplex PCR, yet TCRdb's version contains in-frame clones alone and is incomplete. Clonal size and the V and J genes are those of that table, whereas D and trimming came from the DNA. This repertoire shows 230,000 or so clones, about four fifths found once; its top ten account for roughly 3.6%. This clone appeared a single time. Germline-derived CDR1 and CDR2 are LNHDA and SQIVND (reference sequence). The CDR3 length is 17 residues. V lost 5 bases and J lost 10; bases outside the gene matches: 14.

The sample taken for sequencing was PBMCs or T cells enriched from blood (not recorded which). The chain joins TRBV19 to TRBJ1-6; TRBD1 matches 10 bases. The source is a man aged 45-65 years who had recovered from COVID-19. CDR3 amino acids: CASSSTGGNLGRSPLHF. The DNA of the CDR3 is TGTGCCAGTAGTTCGACAGGGGGCAACTTAGGAAGATCACCCCTCCACTTT.